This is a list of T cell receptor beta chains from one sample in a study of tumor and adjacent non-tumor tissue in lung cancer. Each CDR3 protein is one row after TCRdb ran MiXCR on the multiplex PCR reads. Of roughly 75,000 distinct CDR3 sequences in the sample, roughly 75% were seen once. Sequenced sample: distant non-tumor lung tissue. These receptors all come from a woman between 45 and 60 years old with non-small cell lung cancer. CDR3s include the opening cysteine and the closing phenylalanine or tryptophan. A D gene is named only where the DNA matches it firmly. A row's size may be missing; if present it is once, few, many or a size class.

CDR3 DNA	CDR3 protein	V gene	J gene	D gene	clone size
TGCGCCAGCAGCCAAGATTTTCGGGAGCGGAGGACAGATACGCGGTATTTT	CASSQDFRERRTDTRYF	TRBV4-3	TRBJ2-3	.	.
TGTGCCAGCAGCTTCGGGACAGGGATTATCTACGAACAGTACTTC	CASSFGTGIIYEQYF	TRBV11-2	TRBJ2-7	TRBD1	.
TGCGCCAGCAGCTTGACAGGGGCGCCACAAGAGACCCAGTACTTC	CASSLTGAPQETQYF	TRBV5-1	TRBJ2-5	TRBD1	.
TGTGCTAGCAGCCCCACCCAAGGGCGGTACACTCAGCCCCAGTATTTT	CASSPTQGRYTQPQYF	TRBV6-2/TRBV6-3	TRBJ2-3	.	.
TGTGCCAGCAGGGGGGATATGACTAGCGGGAGAGGTGAGCACTTCTTC	CASRGDMTSGRGEHFF	TRBV12-3/TRBV12-4	TRBJ2-1	TRBD2	.
TGTGCCAGCAGATTAGGACAGGCTAATTCACCCCTCCACTTT	CASRLGQANSPLHF	TRBV12-3/TRBV12-4	TRBJ1-6	TRBD1	many
TGTGCCAGCAGTGGAGTTAGCAGAGACACCGGGGAGCTGTTTTTT	CASSGVSRDTGELFF	TRBV6-2/TRBV6-3	TRBJ2-2	.	.
TGCGCCAGCAGCTGGGGCCTCCCCTACCAAGAGACCCAGTACTTC	CASSWGLPYQETQYF	TRBV5-1	TRBJ2-5	.	.
TGTGCCTGGATCCATCCGGACAGGGCTGGAAACACCATATATTTT	CAWIHPDRAGNTIYF	TRBV30	TRBJ1-3	TRBD1	once
TGCGCCAGCGGCTTGAATGAGTTGAACACTGAAGCTTTCTTT	CASGLNELNTEAFF	TRBV11-1	TRBJ1-1	.	.
TGCAGTGTTTTAGGCCAGGGGCGGACCGGGAAGCTGTTTTTT	CSVLGQGRTGKLFF	TRBV29-1	TRBJ2-2	.	few
TGTGCCACCATTGACTTAACCAGTGGACAGCAGTACTTC	CATIDLTSGQQYF	TRBV24-1	TRBJ2-5	.	once
TGTGCCAGCAGTTGGACAGGGGGAGGGGATCAGCCCCGGCATTTT	CASSWTGGGDQPRHF	TRBV12-3/TRBV12-4	TRBJ1-5	TRBD1	.
TGCAGCGTTATGGGGCAGCTTAACTATGGCTACACCTTC	CSVMGQLNYGYTF	TRBV29-1	TRBJ1-2	.	many
TGTGCCAGCAGTTTAGAGACAGGGGGTGATCCGGCCAAAAACATTCAGTACTTC	CASSLETGGDPAKNIQYF	TRBV28	TRBJ2-4	TRBD1	.
TGCAGTGCTAGCTGGGCAGGGGGATACGAGCAGTACTTC	CSASWAGGYEQYF	TRBV20-1	TRBJ2-7	TRBD1	many
TGCAGTGTTGATGGTACTAACACTAAAGCTTTCTTT	CSVDGTNTKAFF	TRBV29-1	TRBJ1-1	.	.
TGTGCCAGCAGCAGATCTAGCGGGAGTATCCTAGGTTACGAGCAGTTCTTC	CASSRSSGSILGYEQFF	TRBV11-2	TRBJ2-1	TRBD2	.
TGCGCCAGCAGCCCGGACAGTGCTGGAAACACCATATATTTT	CASSPDSAGNTIYF	TRBV5-1	TRBJ1-3	.	.
TGTGCCAGCAGGGACTACAATGAGCAGTTCTTC	CASRDYNEQFF	TRBV6-2/TRBV6-3	TRBJ2-1	.	many
TGTGCCAACAACCCCACCCAAGGGGGGTGCACTCAGCCCCAGCATTTT	CANNPTQGGCTQPQHF	TRBV6-2/TRBV6-3	TRBJ1-5	.	.
TGCAGCGTTCGTAATGGTAAGCACTTCTTC	CSVRNGKHFF	TRBV29-1	TRBJ2-1	.	.
TGCAGTGCTAGTAATGAGGGGACAGGCTACGGGCAGTGCTTC	CSASNEGTGYGQCF	TRBV20-1	TRBJ2-7	TRBD1	.
TGTGCAATCATGGGACTACCCGACGAGCAGTTCTTC	CAIMGLPDEQFF	TRBV11-2	TRBJ2-1	TRBD2	.
TGCAGGGTTGACAGCATACAGGGGTCCACAGATACGCAGTATTTT	CRVDSIQGSTDTQYF	TRBV29-1	TRBJ2-3	TRBD1	.
TGTGCCAGCAGTTCCCAGCCAGTTCTTCCGAGTGAGCAGTACTTC	CASSSQPVLPSEQYF	TRBV28	TRBJ2-7	.	.
TGTGCCAGCAGATTAGGACGGACAGGGGGAAACACTGAAGCTTTCTTT	CASRLGRTGGNTEAFF	TRBV13	TRBJ1-1	TRBD1	.
TGTGCCAGCACCTCGCGGGCGGCAGGACAAGATAGCAATCAGCCCCATCATTTT	CASTSRAAGQDSNQPHHF	TRBV6-5	TRBJ1-5	.	.
TGTGCCAGCACCCGTCTGGGCGTGGGTTATGGCTACACCTTC	CASTRLGVGYGYTF	TRBV6-5	TRBJ1-2	.	.
TGTGCCAGCAGCCGCGGACGGGGGCAGGAAGGCTATACCTTC	CASSRGRGQEGYTF	TRBV6-2/TRBV6-3	TRBJ1-2	.	.
TGTGCCATACCCCAGAGCGGGCGGAACACCGGGGAGCTGTTTTTT	CAIPQSGRNTGELFF	TRBV7-2	TRBJ2-2	.	few
TGTGCCAGCCGAGATGACAGGGGGACTTATGGCTACGCCTTC	CASRDDRGTYGYAF	TRBV28	TRBJ1-2	TRBD1	.
TGCGCCAGCAGCTCAGGTGAAAAACTGTTTTTT	CASSSGEKLFF	TRBV11-2	TRBJ1-4	.	.
TGCAGCAGCAGCCTGGGACAGGGGTTCGTCGGTCAGCCCCAGCATTTT	CSSSLGQGFVGQPQHF	TRBV4-1	TRBJ1-5	TRBD1	.
TGTGCCAGTAGTACCCAGGGCAGCTCCTACAATGAGCAGTTCTTC	CASSTQGSSYNEQFF	TRBV19	TRBJ2-1	.	.
TGCAGTGGGATACAGCAACCCATGGAGACCCAGTACTTC	CSGIQQPMETQYF	TRBV20-1	TRBJ2-5	.	.
TGTGCCAGGAGCTTAGGACTAGCGGGAGTGGGAGATATGCAGTATTTT	CARSLGLAGVGDMQYF	TRBV11-2	TRBJ2-3	TRBD2	.
TGCAGTGCCAGCCCGGGAGGTGGTGTCAATGAGCAGTTCTTC	CSASPGGGVNEQFF	TRBV20-1	TRBJ2-1	TRBD2	many
TGTGCCAGCAGTGAAAGACAGGGGGGAATTGAAGCTTTCTTT	CASSERQGGIEAFF	TRBV6-4	TRBJ1-1	TRBD1	.
TGTGCCAGCAGTTACTCTACCAGGGGGGATTACATTGGGGAGCTGTTTTTT	CASSYSTRGDYIGELFF	TRBV6-5	TRBJ2-2	.	.
TGCAGCGTAGAGAAAGTGACTCGCAGGGAGTTGTTTTTT	CSVEKVTRRELFF	TRBV29-1	TRBJ2-2	.	.
TGTGCCAGGAGCTTAGTATTTCGTTCGACTAGCGGGAGTTACGAGCAGTACTTC	CARSLVFRSTSGSYEQYF	TRBV7-8	TRBJ2-7	TRBD2	.
TGTGCCTGCAGCTTACCTCCGCTCGATGAGAAGTTCTTC	CACSLPPLDEKFF	TRBV11-1	TRBJ2-1	.	.
TGCGCCAGCAGTATTAACCCTGGGGCGGGAGAGCAGTACTTC	CASSINPGAGEQYF	TRBV4-3	TRBJ2-7	.	.
TGTGCCAGTAGTCTTACCAGCTGGGTTAGCCGTCAGCGCCAGCATTTT	CASSLTSWVSRQRQHF	TRBV28	TRBJ1-5	.	.
TGTGCCAGCAGTTTCAGGGTGCCCACTGAAGCTTTCTTT	CASSFRVPTEAFF	TRBV12-3/TRBV12-4	TRBJ1-1	.	many
TGTGCCAGCAGAATCGTTGCTAGTGGGAGTTACGAGCAGTACTTC	CASRIVASGSYEQYF	TRBV6-2/TRBV6-3	TRBJ2-7	.	.
TGTGCCAGCACTTCAGGGGGAGCCGGCGAAAAACTGTTTTTT	CASTSGGAGEKLFF	TRBV2	TRBJ1-4	TRBD1	.
TGTACCAGCAGCCAAGATTGTTGCAGGGCGAACACTGAAGCTTTCTTT	CTSSQDCCRANTEAFF	TRBV4-1	TRBJ1-1	.	.
TGTGCCAGCAGTTCAGGGGATGGCTACACCTTC	CASSSGDGYTF	TRBV6-5	TRBJ1-2	.	many
TGTGCCAGCAGCAGGGGGCGGGACACCGGGGAGCAGTCTTTT	CASSRGRDTGEQSF	TRBV11-2	TRBJ2-2	.	.
TGCAGTGCTAGGGGGGTATCCTCTGGAAATACCATATATTTT	CSARGVSSGNTIYF	TRBV20-1	TRBJ1-3	.	.
TGTTCCACCAGCGAAATGGCTCTGCTCTACAATGAGCAGTTCTTC	CSTSEMALLYNEQFF	TRBV11-2	TRBJ2-1	.	.
TGCAGTACCTCCCCCGCGGGCACCGGGGAGCCGTTTTTT	CSTSPAGTGEPFF	TRBV20-1	TRBJ2-2	.	.
TGTACCAGTAGTGAAGGGTTCGGTCGAAATGAAAAACTGTTTTTT	CTSSEGFGRNEKLFF	TRBV6-1	TRBJ1-4	.	.
TGTACCAGCAGCTCAAACCGGGGTTGGAACAATGAGCAGTTCTTC	CTSSSNRGWNNEQFF	TRBV7-2	TRBJ2-1	.	.
TGTGCCAGCAGTCTCCTCGTGACGGGAGGGCCCAATGAGCAGTTCTTC	CASSLLVTGGPNEQFF	TRBV5-4	TRBJ2-1	TRBD2	few
TGTGCCACCAGCAGAGAGAACCGCAATGAGCAGTTCTTC	CATSRENRNEQFF	TRBV15	TRBJ2-1	.	.
TGCAGCGTTGACACGGGCAGCGGCTCTGGTAACACCATATATTTT	CSVDTGSGSGNTIYF	TRBV29-1	TRBJ1-3	.	.
TGTAGCGCTGCCCCCCTTTCGAACACCGGGGAGCTGTTTTTT	CSAAPLSNTGELFF	TRBV29-1	TRBJ2-2	.	.